These T cell receptor beta chains were read from a single sample in a study of cytomegalovirus exposure and HLA in healthy donors. The protocol was immunoSEQ multiplex PCR, while the TCRdb copy is restricted to in-frame clones and leaves out a portion. The sample lists roughly 110,000 clones, roughly 74% occurring once. Material for sequencing was PBMCs. These receptors all stem from a man aged 40-49 years in good health and CMV-seronegative. The CDR3 runs from the conserved cysteine through the conserved F or W. D genes are given only for firm matches. Clone size is given for some rows only: seen once, a few or many times, or a class if the clone is expanded.

CDR3aa	CDR3nt	j_gene	v_gene	d_gene	abundance
CASSLVQLEKLFF	TGTGCCAGTAGTTTGGTCCAACTTGAAAAACTGTTTTTT	TRBJ1-4	TRBV19	NA	NA
CASSLGTGGGNTIYF	TGCGCCAGCAGCTTGGGGACAGGGGGTGGAAACACCATATATTTT	TRBJ1-3	TRBV5-1	TRBD1	NA
CASSFNRATDTQYF	TGTGCCAGCAGTTTCAACAGGGCCACAGATACGCAGTATTTT	TRBJ2-3	TRBV28	NA	medium-sized
CASSKGRDLSGYTF	TGTGCCAGCAGCAAAGGGAGGGACCTGTCTGGCTACACCTTC	TRBJ1-2	TRBV21-1	NA	NA
CASSAMNTEAFF	TGTGCCAGCAGCGCCATGAACACTGAAGCTTTCTTT	TRBJ1-1	TRBV9	NA	once
CASSLRQPTWYF	TGCGCCAGCAGCTTGAGACAGCCCACCTGGTATTTT	TRBJ2-3	TRBV5-1	NA	NA
CASRRSAGRDTQYF	TGTGCCAGCAGGCGTTCAGCGGGGAGAGATACGCAGTATTTT	TRBJ2-3	TRBV6-5	TRBD2	NA
CSVETGQNTEAFF	TGCAGCGTTGAAACAGGGCAGAACACTGAAGCTTTCTTT	TRBJ1-1	TRBV29-1	NA	NA
CASSSQGYEQYF	TGTGCCAGCAGTAGTCAGGGATACGAGCAGTACTTC	TRBJ2-7	TRBV6-5	NA	NA
CASSRAGGLDNEQFF	TGCGCCAGCAGCCGAGCGGGGGGTTTAGACAATGAGCAGTTCTTC	TRBJ2-1	TRBV4-1	TRBD2	NA
CASSERSSYNEQFF	TGTGCCAGCAGTGAGAGGAGCTCCTACAATGAGCAGTTCTTC	TRBJ2-1	TRBV2	NA	NA
CASSKKPERPEAFF	TGTGCCAGCTCCAAAAAACCGGAGCGGCCTGAAGCTTTCTTT	TRBJ1-1	TRBV6-5	NA	NA
CASSLSRAGELFF	TGTGCCAGCAGCTTATCCAGGGCCGGGGAGCTGTTTTTT	TRBJ2-2	TRBV13	NA	few
CASSYSTTAREKLFF	TGTGCCAGCAGTTACTCGACGACTGCTCGGGAAAAACTGTTTTTT	TRBJ1-4	TRBV6-5	NA	NA
CASGGRDYLDTQYF	TGTGCTAGTGGTGGGCGGGACTACCTTGATACGCAGTATTTT	TRBJ2-3	TRBV12-5	TRBD2	few
CASSSTGTGATEAFF	TGCGCCAGCAGCTCGACCGGGACAGGGGCCACTGAAGCTTTCTTT	TRBJ1-1	TRBV5-1	TRBD1	NA
CASSQDQRRLAGGLSEQFF	TGTGCCAGCAGCCAAGATCAACGGCGACTAGCGGGGGGGTTAAGTGAGCAGTTCTTC	TRBJ2-1	TRBV4-2	TRBD2	NA
CASSLDFVGGPSGYTF	TGTGCCAGCAGCTTAGATTTTGTAGGGGGCCCCTCTGGCTACACCTTC	TRBJ1-2	TRBV11-2	TRBD1	once
CASSGRQAPPDTQYF	TGTGCCAGCAGTGGGAGACAGGCCCCCCCAGATACGCAGTATTTT	TRBJ2-3	TRBV6-1	NA	NA
CASKRGGSTDTQYF	TGTGCCAGCAAACGCGGGGGAAGCACAGATACGCAGTATTTT	TRBJ2-3	TRBV7-6	TRBD2	NA
CASSLAPAGGLYEQYF	TGTGCCAGCAGCTTAGCGCCAGCGGGGGGGCTATACGAGCAGTACTTC	TRBJ2-7	TRBV7-8	TRBD2	NA
CASSPGLSYNEQFF	TGTGCCAGCAGCCCGGGACTATCCTACAATGAGCAGTTCTTC	TRBJ2-1	TRBV7-2	TRBD2	NA
CASSLTSGDSYEQYF	TGTGCCAGCAGCCTGACTAGCGGGGACTCCTACGAGCAGTACTTC	TRBJ2-7	TRBV11-2	TRBD2	NA